This TCR beta chain was identified in a study of T cells after yellow fever vaccination. Broader study findings: Just a small share of clonotypes turned up in the CD4 compartment as well as the CD8 compartment. Primary-vaccination clones mostly resurfaced post-booster (about 95% CD4, approximately 87% CD8).

MiXCR was run by TCRdb on the 5' RACE reads, yielding one entry per CDR3 protein. The data contain just under 600,000 distinct CDR3 sequences, less than 15% of them singletons. Remarks on this clonotype: As yet, its antigen is unknown.

Germline CDR1 SGDLS, CDR2 YYNGEE. Trimming stripped 0 bases from V and 4 bases from J, with 10 bases between. This CDR3 is 14 amino acids long. This specimen consisted of PBMCs, obtained on the day of the yellow fever booster vaccination. This sequence joins TRBV9 and TRBJ2-5; D unclear. This receptor was identified in a man aged 25 to 40 who received the YFV17D yellow fever vaccine. The CDR3 loop reads CASSVVPKGETQYF. CDR3 sequence (DNA): TGTGCCAGCAGCGTAGTCCCCAAGGGAGAGACCCAGTACTTC.